This T cell receptor (beta chain) was sequenced during a study of blood T cell repertoires in COVID-19. On the study more broadly: Samples of COVID-19 (acute and convalescent) were obtained from the United States, Italy and Spain.

Source study methods: Estimation of nucleated cell counts was performed using reference gene primer amplification. TCRdb's copy holds only in-frame clones and misses some; the assay was immunoSEQ multiplex PCR. From that table come the V and J calls and clone size; the DNA was used to work out D and trimming. Of some 330,000 clones listed, around 84% are singletons. This clone was seen only a few times. Individuals aged 18 to 89 years were recruited from 24 US areas. V was cut by 6 bases and J by 2 bases, with 20 bases left in between. This CDR3 has 18 residues. Germline CDR1 is KGHSY and CDR2 is FQNENV.

The receptor was isolated from a man aged 30 to 39 who had recovered from COVID-19. The chain has TRBV16 and TRBJ1-6; tentatively, D is TRBD1 (6 bases). What was sequenced was PBMCs or T cells enriched from blood (not recorded which). The CDR3 DNA sequence: TGTGCCAGCAGACCGTTCATTTGGGACACCACCTATAATTCACCCCTCCACTTT. Translating it yields CASRPFIWDTTYNSPLHF.